Shown below are 23 T cell receptor beta chains from a single sample sequenced in a study of a mutant IDH1 vaccine in newly diagnosed glioma. These receptors lack a known antigen. The assay was immunoSEQ multiplex PCR, and TCRdb's table has in-frame clones only and misses some. The data hold tens of thousands of clones, with less than 85% observed a single time. As to time point: week 47, end of study. Topical imiquimod accompanied each vaccine dose, which consisted of 300 ug of mutant IDH1 20-mer peptide. The sequencing used PBMCs, collected from a glioma patient whose treatment included an IDH1 peptide vaccine. All receptors come from a young man with glioma. Some clones in this sample may be carry-over from other donors' samples.

This clone was found once. The chain combines TRBV5-6 with TRBJ2-7, with D possibly being TRBD1 or TRBD2 (5 bases each). The CDR3 spans 16 residues. The V end was cut by 0 bases, the J end by 0 bases, with 13 bases between. Germline V gene data show CDR1 as SGHDT and CDR2 as YYEEEE. The DNA for the CDR3 is TGTGCCAGCAGCTTGGCCGTGGGGACCCACTCCTACGAGCAGTACTTC. Protein product: CASSLAVGTHSYEQYF.

The J gene is TRBJ2-7, the V gene TRBV7-2; D ambiguous. V lost 1 base, J lost 2 bases, and 9 bases lay in between. This CDR3 has 14 residues. Germline CDR1 and CDR2: SGHTA and FQGNSA. In DNA, the CDR3 is TGTGCCAGCAGCTTAGGGGTCCTAGCCTACGAGCAGTACTTC. This codes for CASSLGVLAYEQYF.

The chain uses TRBV29-1 and TRBJ2-3; 12 bases map to TRBD1. Trimming at V came to 3 bases and at J to 5 bases, leaving 12 bases not matched to a gene. The CDR3 runs to 17 residues. From germline, CDR1 is SQVTM and CDR2 ANQGSEA. The CDR3 bases are TGCAGCGTTGAGCGAGCCCCGGGACAGGGGGCTGTAGATACGCAGTATTTT. Translation: CSVERAPGQGAVDTQYF.

The chain is built from TRBV5-1 and TRBJ2-6, with D perhaps TRBD1 or TRBD2 (5 bases each). This CDR3 has 15 amino acids. V lost 6 bases to trimming and J lost 0 bases, with 10 bases between them. Germline loops: CDR1 SGHRS, CDR2 YFSETQ. The CDR3 region has the DNA TGCGCCAGCACCTTTGGGACCTCTGGGGCCAACGTCCTGACTTTC. Amino acid sequence: CASTFGTSGANVLTF. The complete variable domain, with remaining parts taken from reference TRBV5-1 and TRBJ2-6, reads KAGVTQTPRYLIKTRGQQVTLSCSPISGHRSVSWYQQTPGQGLQFLFEYFSETQRNKGNFPGRFSGRQFSNSRSEMNVSTLELGDSALYLCASTFGTSGANVLTFGAGSRLTVL.

The chain couples TRBV18 to TRBJ1-2, with 7 bases identical to TRBD1. V lost 5 bases to trimming and J lost 6 bases; unmatched junction nucleotides: 9. The CDR3 consists of 14 residues. Germline values: CDR1 KGHSH, CDR2 LQKENI. DNA of the CDR3: TGTGCCAGCTCAGCGACAGGGTTAAGCCATGGCTACACCTTC. It translates to CASSATGLSHGYTF.

This chain connects TRBV27 to TRBJ2-7, with unresolved D. This CDR3 contains 14 residues. V lost 2 bases and J 3 bases, leaving 11 bases between the germline ends. Germline V gene lookup returns CDR1 MNHEY and CDR2 SMNVEV (reference sequence). This CDR3 is CASSLGVLSYEQYF. Written as DNA, the CDR3 is TGTGCCAGCAGTTTAGGGGTTTTAAGCTACGAGCAGTACTTC.

This clone turned up a few times. The CDR3 reads CASSPRTSGGGPDTQYF. The CDR3 nucleotides are TGTGCCAGCAGCCCCCGGACTAGCGGGGGGGGACCAGATACGCAGTATTTT. The J gene is TRBJ2-3, the V gene TRBV7-9; 15 nucleotides match TRBD2. Germline lookup yields CDR1 SEHNR and CDR2 FQNEAQ (reference sequence). Unmatched junction bases numbered 7, after V lost 5 bases and J lost 4 bases. The length of the CDR3 is 17 residues.

The V and J genes are TRBV4-3 and TRBJ2-2; D is possibly TRBD1 (5 bases). CDR1 is LGHNA, CDR2 YSLEER, per germline. The length of the CDR3 is 15 residues. The ends were cut back, 1 base at V and 6 bases at J, with 12 bases in the middle. The CDR3 is CASSQVLGRAGELFF. The CDR3 coding sequence is TGCGCCAGCAGCCAAGTCCTGGGCAGGGCCGGGGAGCTGTTTTTT.

This chain joins TRBV18 and TRBJ1-2, with D perhaps matching TRBD1 (5 bases). The CDR3 is 15 amino acids. Trimming took 3 bases from V and 1 from J, leaving 12 bases between them. Germline lookup yields CDR1 KGHSH and CDR2 LQKENI. CDR3 sequence reads: CASSPPGHFNYGYTF. In DNA form, the CDR3 reads TGTGCCAGCTCACCCCCTGGACACTTTAACTATGGCTACACCTTC.

The chain employs TRBV19 and TRBJ1-6; D unclear. The CDR3 runs to 14 residues. Germline loops: CDR1 LNHDA, CDR2 SQIVND (reference sequence). Trimming took off 6 bases at V and 5 bases at J, with 11 bases between the two ends. The CDR3 reads CASRPRQDNSPLHF. CDR3 sequence (DNA): TGTGCCAGTAGGCCCCGCCAGGATAATTCACCCCTCCACTTT.

This chain connects TRBV11-1 to TRBJ2-7; D ambiguous. Trimming took off 5 bases at V and 8 bases at J, with 13 bases between the two ends. Germline V gene sequence: CDR1 SGHAT, CDR2 FQDESV (reference sequence). The CDR3 sequence is 12 residues long. As DNA, the CDR3 is TGTGCCAGCAGCCCCACGGGTAGAAAGCAGTACTTC. Protein product: CASSPTGRKQYF.

This clone was picked up one time. The V and J genes are TRBV7-9 and TRBJ2-5; tentative D call: TRBD2 (5 bases). The V gene lost 3 bases and the J gene lost 5 bases, with 7 bases spanning the gap. Germline CDR1 reads SEHNR; CDR2 reads FQNEAQ (reference sequence). The CDR3 has 12 amino acids. This CDR3 reads CASSFSGETQYF. For the CDR3, the DNA is TGTGCCAGCAGCTTCTCGGGGGAGACCCAGTACTTC.

CDR3 DNA sequence: TGTGCCACCAGCCCAAAGGGGGGGGCTCGGGAGACCCAGTACTTC. The encoded protein is CATSPKGGARETQYF. This rearrangement joins TRBV15 to TRBJ2-5, with D perhaps matching TRBD2 (7 bases). CDR3 length equals 15 residues. The germline V gene has CDR1 LNHNV and CDR2 YYDKDF (reference sequence). The V end was cut by 5 bases, the J end by 5 bases, with 18 bases between.

The chain joins TRBV5-1 to TRBJ1-1; the match to TRBD1 covers 8 bases. Trimming cost V 8 bases and J 4 bases; bases outside gene matches: 7. CDR1 and CDR2 (germline): SGHRS, YFSETQ. The CDR3 consists of 13 residues. CDR3 bases: TGCGCCAGTTCAGGGGGCTATGGCACTGAAGCTTTCTTT. It specifies CASSGGYGTEAFF.

V is TRBV5-1 and J is TRBJ1-1; 10 bases are shared with TRBD1. Per germline, CDR1 SGHRS and CDR2 YFSETQ. The CDR3 spans 13 residues. The junction had 0 bases not matched to a gene; V was cut back by 3 bases and J by 4 bases. The DNA of the CDR3 is TGCGCCAGCAGCTGGGACAGGGGCACTGAAGCTTTCTTT. The encoded protein is CASSWDRGTEAFF.

The chain links TRBV7-2 to TRBJ1-5; TRBD1 is a possible D gene (5 bases). Germline V gene sequence: CDR1 SGHTA, CDR2 FQGNSA. Trimming removed 3 bases at V and 1 base at J, with 13 bases between. The CDR3 is 16 amino acids. The CDR3, as DNA: TGTGCCAGCAGCTTGCAGGGATCGGGCAGCAATCAGCCCCAGCATTTT. This encodes CASSLQGSGSNQPQHF.

V is TRBV6-5 and J is TRBJ1-5; tentatively, D is TRBD1 (5 bases). Germline CDR1 is MNHEY and CDR2 is SVGAGI. The CDR3 has 14 amino acids. Trimming removed 6 bases at V and 1 base at J, with 10 bases between. The CDR3 region has the DNA TGTGCCAGCAGAACTGGGGGGAGCAATCAGCCCCAGCATTTT. It yields the protein CASRTGGSNQPQHF.

In this sample, this clone turned up once. The rearrangement links TRBV29-1 to TRBJ2-2; no reliable D call. Trimming stripped 5 bases from V and 4 bases from J, with 8 bases between. Germline values: CDR1 SQVTM, CDR2 ANQGSEA. This CDR3 has 12 residues. CDR3 sequence: CSVREVTGELFF. The CDR3 DNA reads as TGCAGCGTTAGGGAAGTCACCGGGGAGCTGTTTTTT.

This sequence joins TRBV27 and TRBJ2-3; D is unclear. This CDR3 is built from 12 residues. Germline V gives CDR1 MNHEY, CDR2 SMNVEV (reference sequence). The V and J ends lost 5 bases and 8 bases respectively, with 11 bases between them. This CDR3 reads CASSPSPRTQYF. CDR3 sequence (DNA): TGTGCCAGCAGTCCGAGCCCCCGTACGCAGTATTTT.

V usage is TRBV14 and J usage is TRBJ1-1, with TRBD1 identical over 9 bases. The CDR3 loop spans 13 amino acids. The ends lost 6 bases at V and 7 bases at J; junction bases unmatched: 6. Germline V gives CDR1 SGHDN, CDR2 FVKESK. The CDR3 DNA reads as TGTGCCAGCAGTCAGGACAGGGGCCTTGAAGCTTTCTTT. Its protein product is CASSQDRGLEAFF.

The chain links TRBV5-1 to TRBJ1-6; 9 nucleotides align to TRBD1. After removal of 5 bases from V and 1 base from J, the junction contained 10 bases not matched to a gene. Germline-derived CDR1 and CDR2 are SGHRS and YFSETQ. The CDR3 consists of 18 residues. Written as DNA, the CDR3 is TGCGCCAGCAGGACGGGACAGGGCCCCTTTTCCTATAATTCACCCCTCCACTTT. This gives the protein CASRTGQGPFSYNSPLHF.

This clone is a singleton in its sample. This chain connects TRBV9 to TRBJ2-1; D is unclear. Per the germline V gene, CDR1 is SGDLS and CDR2 is YYNGEE. Trimming removed 2 bases from V and 3 bases from J, with 6 bases in between. The CDR3 contains 13 residues. CDR3 residues: CASSVLLYNEQFF. CDR3 in DNA: TGTGCCAGCAGCGTCCTCCTCTACAATGAGCAGTTCTTC.

This clone was seen only a few times. Within the sample, other DNA sequences also encode this same CDR3. This sequence joins TRBV19 and TRBJ1-5; D uncertain. This CDR3 is 13 amino acids long. CDR1 LNHDA and CDR2 SQIVND come from the germline V gene (reference sequence). V dropped 3 bases and J dropped 4 bases, with 7 bases sitting between them. DNA of the CDR3: TGTGCCAGTAGTATCGCGGGGAATCAGCCCCAGCATTTT. This sequence encodes CASSIAGNQPQHF. The full variable domain, completed using reference TRBV19 and TRBJ1-5, is DGGITQSPKYLFRKEGQNVTLSCEQNLNHDAMYWYRQDPGQGLRLIYYSQIVNDFQKGDIAEGYSVSREKKESFPLTVTSAQKNPTAFYLCASSIAGNQPQHFGDGTRLSIL.